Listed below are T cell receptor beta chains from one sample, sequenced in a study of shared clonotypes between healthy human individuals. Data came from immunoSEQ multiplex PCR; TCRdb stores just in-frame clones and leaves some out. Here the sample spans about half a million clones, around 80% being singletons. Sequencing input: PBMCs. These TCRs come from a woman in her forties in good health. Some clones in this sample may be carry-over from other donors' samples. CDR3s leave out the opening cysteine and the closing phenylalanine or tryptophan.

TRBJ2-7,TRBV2,ASRRTGGNSYEQY
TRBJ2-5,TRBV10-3,AISSSAGVKQETQY
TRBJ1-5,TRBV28,ASSLFGFNQPQH
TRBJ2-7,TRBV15,ATSRVGPYSSLYEQY
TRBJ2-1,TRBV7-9,ASSPPEREDVNEQF
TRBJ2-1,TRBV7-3,ASSLYPRQGQPKGGSNEQF
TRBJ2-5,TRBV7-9,ASSSTAYQETQY
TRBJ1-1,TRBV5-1,ASSLDPTVNTEAF
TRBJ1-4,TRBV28,ASKVQLNEKLF
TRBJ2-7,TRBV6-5,ASSYSAGQQHEQY
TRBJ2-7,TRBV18,ASSPPIQGHSYEQY
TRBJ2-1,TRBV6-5,ASSYVRGRGEQF
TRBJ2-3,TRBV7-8,ASSLDRGGADTQY
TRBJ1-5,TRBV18,ASSPSPPRDQPQH
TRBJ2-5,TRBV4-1,ASSQDIGTETQY
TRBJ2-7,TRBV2,ASSIYEQY
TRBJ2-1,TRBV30,AWSVREYNEQF
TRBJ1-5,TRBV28,ASSLRKGQFNQPQH
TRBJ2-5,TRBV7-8,ASRGWVRGQETQY
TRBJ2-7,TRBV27,ASSLVGTYEQY
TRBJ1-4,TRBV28,ASTTRDRTNEKLF
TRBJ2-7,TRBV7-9,ASSSDRGRDYEQY
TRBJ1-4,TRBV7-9,ASSPRGGEKLF
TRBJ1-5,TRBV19,ASSTFPTGSNQPQH
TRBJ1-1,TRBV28,ASSTGGGMNTEAF
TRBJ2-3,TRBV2,ASDRTSGMDTQY
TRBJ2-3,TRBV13,ASSLEGSQDTQY
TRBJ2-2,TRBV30,AWSRLATITGELF